A selection of T cell receptor beta chains follows, all from one sample in a study of T cell responses to AZD1222 COVID-19 vaccine. Assay used: immunoSEQ multiplex PCR; TCRdb lists only in-frame clones, some missing. The sample has 75,000 to 80,000 clones, 90% seen once. The source was peripheral blood, collected 28 days after the second AZD1222 dose. The receptors were gathered from an adult who received the AZD1222 COVID-19 vaccine. Both conserved end residues are part of each CDR3. Each record gives: J gene, clone size, V gene, D gene, CDR3 protein, CDR3 DNA. The D gene is left open where the match is weak. Part of the rows lack a size; the others show once, few, many or a class for expanded clones.

J: TRBJ1-6
size: .
V: TRBV6-5
D: .
CDR3: CASSSPRGHNLSPLHF
DNA: TGTGCCAGCAGTTCCCCAAGAGGGCACAACCTTTCACCCCTCCACTTT

J: TRBJ2-1
size: .
V: TRBV6-6
D: .
CDR3: CASSYVANEQFF
DNA: TGTGCCAGCAGTTACGTAGCAAATGAGCAGTTCTTC

J: TRBJ2-7
size: .
V: TRBV6-5
D: .
CDR3: CASSLTGSSSYEQYF
DNA: TGTGCCAGCAGTTTAACAGGCTCGAGCTCCTACGAGCAGTACTTC

J: TRBJ2-7
size: .
V: TRBV10-3
D: .
CDR3: CAISTKAGTLNEQYF
DNA: TGTGCCATCAGTACCAAGGCGGGGACTCTGAACGAGCAGTACTTC

J: TRBJ2-4
size: .
V: TRBV3-1/TRBV3-2
D: .
CDR3: CASSPPGPAKNIQYF
DNA: TGTGCCAGCAGCCCCCCTGGGCCAGCCAAAAACATTCAGTACTTC

J: TRBJ2-3
size: .
V: TRBV25-1
D: TRBD1
CDR3: CASRDRPTSTDTQYF
DNA: TGTGCCAGCAGGGACAGGCCGACTAGCACAGATACGCAGTATTTT

J: TRBJ1-4
size: .
V: TRBV28
D: .
CDR3: CASRPIDPGANEKLFF
DNA: TGTGCCAGCAGACCCATTGACCCTGGGGCTAATGAAAAACTGTTTTTT

J: TRBJ2-7
size: .
V: TRBV19
D: .
CDR3: CASSMGGAGSYEQYF
DNA: TGTGCCAGTAGTATGGGGGGAGCCGGCTCCTACGAGCAGTACTTC

J: TRBJ2-7
size: few
V: TRBV28
D: .
CDR3: CASSLKWDFSSYEQYF
DNA: TGTGCCAGCAGTCTGAAGTGGGACTTTAGCTCCTACGAGCAGTACTTC

J: TRBJ1-6
size: .
V: TRBV28
D: TRBD1
CDR3: CASSVTGGSYNSPLHF
DNA: TGTGCCAGCAGCGTGACAGGGGGCTCCTATAATTCACCCCTCCACTTT

J: TRBJ2-1
size: .
V: TRBV19
D: TRBD2
CDR3: CASTSLAGGYNEQFF
DNA: TGTGCCAGTACCTCACTAGCGGGGGGGTACAATGAGCAGTTCTTC

J: TRBJ2-3
size: .
V: TRBV9
D: .
CDR3: CASGGPPPTQYF
DNA: TGTGCCAGCGGGGGGCCTCCCCCTACGCAGTATTTT

J: TRBJ2-7
size: .
V: TRBV28
D: .
CDR3: CASTQGYEQYF
DNA: TGTGCCAGCACCCAGGGTTACGAGCAGTACTTC

J: TRBJ1-1
size: .
V: TRBV28
D: TRBD1
CDR3: CASSFQPGQARVFF
DNA: TGTGCCAGCAGTTTCCAACCGGGACAGGCCAGAGTTTTCTTT

J: TRBJ2-7
size: .
V: TRBV2
D: .
CDR3: CASSEDRAETYEQYF
DNA: TGTGCCAGCAGTGAGGATAGAGCGGAAACCTACGAGCAGTACTTC

J: TRBJ2-1
size: .
V: TRBV29-1
D: .
CDR3: CSAIRTDYNEQFF
DNA: TGCAGCGCCATCAGGACAGACTACAATGAGCAGTTCTTC

J: TRBJ2-6
size: once
V: TRBV24-1
D: .
CDR3: CATSEGGSGANVLTF
DNA: TGTGCCACCAGTGAAGGGGGGTCTGGGGCCAACGTCCTGACTTTC

J: TRBJ2-7
size: .
V: TRBV28
D: TRBD1
CDR3: CASSSAGTGFEEQYF
DNA: TGTGCCAGCAGTTCGGCCGGGACAGGGTTCGAGGAGCAGTACTTC

J: TRBJ1-5
size: .
V: TRBV24-1
D: .
CDR3: CATSEGNRARQPQHF
DNA: TGTGCCACCAGTGAAGGAAACAGGGCTCGTCAGCCCCAGCATTTT

J: TRBJ2-7
size: .
V: TRBV12-1
D: .
CDR3: CAREGETYEQYF
DNA: TGTGCCAGGGAAGGGGAGACCTACGAGCAGTACTTC

J: TRBJ2-5
size: .
V: TRBV7-3
D: .
CDR3: CASSSSGGRETQYF
DNA: TGTGCCAGCAGCTCATCGGGGGGCCGAGAGACCCAGTACTTC

J: TRBJ1-4
size: few
V: TRBV14
D: .
CDR3: CASSQRPLGTTNEKLFF
DNA: TGTGCCAGCAGCCAACGACCGTTAGGGACGACTAATGAAAAACTGTTTTTT